This T cell receptor (beta chain) is drawn from a study of early T cells in non-severe SARS-CoV-2 infection. Study as a whole: Chains were not paired, and sequencing was done on bulk RNA from unsorted whole blood.

Attached unique molecular identifiers marked individual cDNA molecules. A single record per CDR3 protein comes from TCRdb applying MiXCR to the 5' RACE reads. The table lists just over 65,000 distinct CDR3 sequences, approximately 13% of them singletons. This clonotype was seen a few times. Germline V gene data show CDR1 as SQVTM and CDR2 as ANQGSEA. The ends were cut back, 6 bases at V and 3 bases at J, with 14 bases in the middle. The CDR3 consists of 14 residues. Specimen: whole blood. This sequence was found in an adult who was a healthcare worker with PCR-confirmed SARS-CoV-2 infection or an uninfected control (not recorded which). The chain is built from TRBV29-1 and TRBJ1-4; D is perhaps TRBD1 (6 bases). CDR3 residues: CSVGTTGANEKLFF. The CDR3 DNA sequence: TGCAGCGTCGGCACGACAGGTGCTAATGAAAAACTGTTTTTT.